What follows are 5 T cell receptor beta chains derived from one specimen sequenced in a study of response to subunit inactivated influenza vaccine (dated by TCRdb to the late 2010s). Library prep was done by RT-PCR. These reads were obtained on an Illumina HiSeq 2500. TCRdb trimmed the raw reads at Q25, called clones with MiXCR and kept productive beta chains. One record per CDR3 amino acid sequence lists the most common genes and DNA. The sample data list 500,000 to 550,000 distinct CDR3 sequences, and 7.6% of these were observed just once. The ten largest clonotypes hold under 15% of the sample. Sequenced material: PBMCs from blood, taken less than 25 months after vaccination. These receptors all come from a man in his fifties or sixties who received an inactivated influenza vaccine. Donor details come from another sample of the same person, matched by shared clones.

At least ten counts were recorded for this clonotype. The CDR3 bases are TGCGCCAGCAGCCGAGCCCGGGACAGGGATGAAAAACTGTTTTTT. Translation gives CASSRARDRDEKLFF. The chain uses TRBV4-1 and TRBJ1-4, with 9 bases aligning to TRBD1. The CDR3 is 15 residues long. Germline CDR1 MGHRA, CDR2 YSYEKL. V shed 4 bases, J shed 6 bases, and the junction held 6 bases outside the gene matches.

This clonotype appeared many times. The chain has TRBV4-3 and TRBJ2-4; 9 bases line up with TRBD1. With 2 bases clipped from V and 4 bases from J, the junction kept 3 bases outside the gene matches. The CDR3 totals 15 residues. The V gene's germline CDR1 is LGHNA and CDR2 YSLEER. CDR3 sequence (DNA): TGCGCCAGCAGCCAACCTGGGACAGGGAAAAACATTCAGTACTTC. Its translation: CASSQPGTGKNIQYF.

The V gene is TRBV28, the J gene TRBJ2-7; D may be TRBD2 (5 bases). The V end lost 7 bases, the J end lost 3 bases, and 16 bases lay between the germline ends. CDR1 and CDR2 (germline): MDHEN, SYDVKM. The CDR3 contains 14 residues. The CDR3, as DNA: TGTGCCAGCACAAACGAGGGCAAAAACTACGAGCAGTACTTC. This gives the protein CASTNEGKNYEQYF.

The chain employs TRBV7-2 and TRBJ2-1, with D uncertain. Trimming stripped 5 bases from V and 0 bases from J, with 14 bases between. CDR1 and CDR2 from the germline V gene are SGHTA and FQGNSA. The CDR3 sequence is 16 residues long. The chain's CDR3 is CASSPWALSSYNEQFF. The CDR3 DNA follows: TGTGCCAGCAGCCCCTGGGCTCTTAGCTCCTACAATGAGCAGTTCTTC.

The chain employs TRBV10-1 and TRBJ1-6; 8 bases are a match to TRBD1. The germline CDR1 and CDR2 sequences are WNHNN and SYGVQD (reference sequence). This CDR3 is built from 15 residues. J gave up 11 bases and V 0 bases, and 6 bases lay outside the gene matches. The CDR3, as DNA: TGCGCCAGCAGTGAGTCGCGGACAGGGACGGCACCCCTCCACTTT. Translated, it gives CASSESRTGTAPLHF.